A single sample is the source of the 6 T cell receptor beta chains below, sequenced in a study of OX40 agonist ivuxolimab in advanced cancers. TCRdb's copy holds only in-frame clones and misses some; the assay was immunoSEQ multiplex PCR. Of roughly 90,000 clones listed, more than 75% are singletons. Sequencing used CD4+ or CD8+ T cells sorted from blood, obtained in a trial of the OX40 agonist ivuxolimab. The receptors originated from an adult with an advanced solid tumor such as melanoma, head and neck, liver or kidney cancer.

This clone was counted a single time. The V gene is TRBV5-4, the J gene TRBJ2-7, with no clear D. The germline CDR1 and CDR2 sequences are SGHNT and YYREEE (reference sequence). CDR3 length: 15 residues. Trimming stripped 0 bases from V and 4 bases from J, with 14 bases between. The chain's CDR3 is CASSLDPTVFYEQYF. DNA of the CDR3: TGTGCCAGCAGCTTGGACCCCACCGTGTTTTACGAGCAGTACTTC.

The chain combines TRBV27 with TRBJ2-3; D remains unclear. This CDR3 is built from 12 residues. The V end lost 5 bases, the J end lost 8 bases, and 11 bases lay between the germline ends. CDR1 MNHEY and CDR2 SMNVEV come from the germline V gene (reference sequence). CDR3 nucleotides: TGTGCCAGCAGTCCTGTAAGAGGTACGCAGTATTTT. Translated: CASSPVRGTQYF.

The chain is built from TRBV2 and TRBJ1-4, with 8 bases identical to TRBD1. This CDR3 is 14 amino acids long. Per germline, CDR1 SNHLY and CDR2 FYNNEI. Trimming cost V 7 bases and J 3 bases; bases outside gene matches: 4. CDR3 coding DNA: TGTGCCAGCACCAGGGGGCGGTCTAATGAAAAACTGTTTTTT. This encodes CASTRGRSNEKLFF.

The genes are TRBV28 and TRBJ2-5; TRBD2 matches 11 bases. With 5 bases clipped from V and 5 bases from J, the junction kept 13 bases outside the gene matches. Germline lookup yields CDR1 MDHEN and CDR2 SYDVKM. The CDR3 runs 17 residues. The CDR3 reads CASSPPFSGGAGETQYF. The CDR3 coding sequence is TGTGCCAGCAGTCCCCCGTTTAGCGGGGGGGCCGGTGAGACCCAGTACTTC.

The V gene is TRBV28, the J gene TRBJ2-2; 10 bases line up with TRBD1. Trimming took 6 bases from V and 6 from J; bases not matched to a gene: 10. Per the germline V gene, CDR1 is MDHEN and CDR2 is SYDVKM. The CDR3 extends over 16 amino acids. As DNA, the CDR3 is TGTGCCAGCAGAAACGGACAGGGGGAGTTGTCCGGGGAGCTGTTTTTT. This sequence encodes CASRNGQGELSGELFF.

The chain links TRBV7-2 to TRBJ2-1; no reliable D call. The germline gives CDR1 SGHTA, CDR2 FQGNSA. The length of the CDR3 is 14 residues. V dropped 4 bases and J dropped 6 bases, with 13 bases sitting between them. The CDR3 protein is CASSSPPWVNEQFF. The CDR3 coding sequence is TGTGCCAGCAGCTCCCCTCCCTGGGTCAATGAGCAGTTCTTC.